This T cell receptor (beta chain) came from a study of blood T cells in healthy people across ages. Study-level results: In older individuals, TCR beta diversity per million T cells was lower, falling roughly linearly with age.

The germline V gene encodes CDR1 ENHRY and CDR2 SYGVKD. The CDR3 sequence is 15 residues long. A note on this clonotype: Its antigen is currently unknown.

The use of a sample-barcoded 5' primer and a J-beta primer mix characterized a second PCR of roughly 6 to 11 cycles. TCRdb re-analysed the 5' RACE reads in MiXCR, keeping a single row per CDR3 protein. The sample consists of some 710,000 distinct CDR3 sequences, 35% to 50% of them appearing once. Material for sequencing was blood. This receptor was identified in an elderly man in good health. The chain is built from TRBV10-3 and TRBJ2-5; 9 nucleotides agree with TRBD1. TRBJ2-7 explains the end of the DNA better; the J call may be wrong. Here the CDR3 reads CAISERDREDAEQYF. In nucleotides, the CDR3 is TGTGCCATCAGTGAGCGGGACAGGGAGGATGCCGAGCAGTACTTC.